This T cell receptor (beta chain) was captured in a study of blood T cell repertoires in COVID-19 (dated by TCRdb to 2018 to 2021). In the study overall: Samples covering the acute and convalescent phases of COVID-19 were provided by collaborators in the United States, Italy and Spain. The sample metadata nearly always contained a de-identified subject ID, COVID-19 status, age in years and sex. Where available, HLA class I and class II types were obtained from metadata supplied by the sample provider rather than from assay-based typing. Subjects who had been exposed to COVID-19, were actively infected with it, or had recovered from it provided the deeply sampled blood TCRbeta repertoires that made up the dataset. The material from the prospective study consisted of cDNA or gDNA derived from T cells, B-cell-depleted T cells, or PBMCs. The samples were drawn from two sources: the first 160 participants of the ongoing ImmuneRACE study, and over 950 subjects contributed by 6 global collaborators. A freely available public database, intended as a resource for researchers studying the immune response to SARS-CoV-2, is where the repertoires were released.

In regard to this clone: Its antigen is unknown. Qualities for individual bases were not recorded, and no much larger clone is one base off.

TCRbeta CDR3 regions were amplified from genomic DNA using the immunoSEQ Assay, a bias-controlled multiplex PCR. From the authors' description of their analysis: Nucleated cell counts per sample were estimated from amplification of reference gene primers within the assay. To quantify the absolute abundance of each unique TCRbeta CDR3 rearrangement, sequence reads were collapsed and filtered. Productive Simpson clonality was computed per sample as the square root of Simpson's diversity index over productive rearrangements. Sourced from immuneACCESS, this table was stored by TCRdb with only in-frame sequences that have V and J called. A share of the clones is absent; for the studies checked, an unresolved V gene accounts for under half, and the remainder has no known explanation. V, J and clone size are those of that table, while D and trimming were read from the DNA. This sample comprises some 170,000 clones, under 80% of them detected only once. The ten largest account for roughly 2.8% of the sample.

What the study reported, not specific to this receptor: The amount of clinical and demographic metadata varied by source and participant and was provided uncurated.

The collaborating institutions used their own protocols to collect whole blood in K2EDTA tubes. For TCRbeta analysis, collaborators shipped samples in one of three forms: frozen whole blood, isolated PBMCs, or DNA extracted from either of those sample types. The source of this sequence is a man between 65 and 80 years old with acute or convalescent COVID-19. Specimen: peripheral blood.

The CDR3 reads as follows: CASSDVGAGNQPQHF. The nucleotide sequence is given as TGTGCCAGCAGTGATGTGGGGGCCGGGAATCAGCCCCAGCATTTT. This receptor chain uses TRBV2 and TRBJ1-5, and TRBD1 may be the D gene, going by 6 matching bases. CDR1 and CDR2 are read off the germline V gene as SNHLY and FYNNEI. The CDR3, from cysteine to phenylalanine, totals 15 residues. The DNA shown is the 45-base CDR3, in frame from base 1. V lost 3 bases and J lost 4 bases; the stretch between them is 13 bases long.